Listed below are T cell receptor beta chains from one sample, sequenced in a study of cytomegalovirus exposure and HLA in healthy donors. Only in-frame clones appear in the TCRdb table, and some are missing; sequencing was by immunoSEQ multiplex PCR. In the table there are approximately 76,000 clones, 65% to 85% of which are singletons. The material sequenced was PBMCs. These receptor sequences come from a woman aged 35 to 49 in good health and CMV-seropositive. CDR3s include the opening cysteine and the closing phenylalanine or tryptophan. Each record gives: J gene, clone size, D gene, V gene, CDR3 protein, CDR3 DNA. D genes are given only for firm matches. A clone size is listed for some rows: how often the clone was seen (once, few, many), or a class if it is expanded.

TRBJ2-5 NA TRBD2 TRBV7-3 CASSFAGVETQYF TGTGCCAGCAGCTTCGCGGGAGTAGAGACCCAGTACTTC
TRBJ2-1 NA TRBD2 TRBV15 CATSTGGGSSYNEQFF TGTGCCACCAGCACGGGAGGCGGAAGCTCCTACAATGAGCAGTTCTTC
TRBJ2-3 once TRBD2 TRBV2 CASASSGGWADTQYF TGTGCCAGCGCTTCTAGCGGGGGTTGGGCAGATACGCAGTATTTT
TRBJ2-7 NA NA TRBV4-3 CASSQVLQADYEQYF TGCGCCAGCAGCCAAGTCTTACAGGCGGACTACGAGCAGTACTTC
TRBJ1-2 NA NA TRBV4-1 CASSQDLRNYGYTF TGCGCCAGCAGCCAAGACCTCAGGAACTATGGCTACACCTTC
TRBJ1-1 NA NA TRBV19 CASSLRDTANTEAFF TGTGCCAGTAGTTTGAGGGACACTGCTAACACTGAAGCTTTCTTT
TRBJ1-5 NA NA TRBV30 CAWSVSRQGVKRSNQPQHF TGTGCCTGGAGTGTATCGCGCCAGGGCGTAAAGAGGAGCAATCAGCCCCAGCATTTT
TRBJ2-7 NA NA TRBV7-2 CASRTTAGNEQYF TGTGCCAGCAGAACCACAGCGGGCAACGAGCAGTACTTC
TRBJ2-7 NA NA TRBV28 CASSPQRYEQYF TGTGCCAGCAGTCCCCAGAGGTACGAGCAGTACTTC
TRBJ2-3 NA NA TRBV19 CASSTRPVRDTQYF TGTGCCAGTAGTACGAGGCCTGTTCGGGATACGCAGTATTTT
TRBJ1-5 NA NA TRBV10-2 CASMAGNQPQHF TGCGCCAGCATGGCAGGCAATCAGCCCCAGCATTTT
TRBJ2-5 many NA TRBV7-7 CASSFGNRVIGETQYF TGTGCTAGCAGCTTTGGGAACAGGGTTATAGGGGAGACCCAGTACTTC
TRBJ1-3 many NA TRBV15 CATSRGKTTGKSGNTIYF TGTGCCACCAGCAGAGGCAAAACGACAGGCAAATCTGGAAACACCATATATTTT
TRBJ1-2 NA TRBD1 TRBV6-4 CASSDTGQGLNGYTF TGTGCCAGCAGTGACACTGGACAGGGGTTAAATGGCTACACCTTC
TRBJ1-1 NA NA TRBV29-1 CSVPSGTLNTEAFF TGCAGCGTCCCCTCCGGGACTTTGAACACTGAAGCTTTCTTT
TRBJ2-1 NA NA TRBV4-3 CASSQGVTYNEQFF TGCGCCAGCAGCCAAGGCGTTACCTACAATGAGCAGTTCTTC
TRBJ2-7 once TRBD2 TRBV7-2 CASSVASGGSYEQYF TGTGCCAGCAGCGTAGCTAGCGGGGGGTCCTACGAGCAGTACTTC
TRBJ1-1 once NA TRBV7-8 CASSLPSHTEAFF TGTGCCAGCAGCTTGCCGAGTCACACTGAAGCTTTCTTT
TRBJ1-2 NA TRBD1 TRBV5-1 CASSGTGDNYGYTF TGCGCCAGCAGCGGGACAGGTGATAACTATGGCTACACCTTC
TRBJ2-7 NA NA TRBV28 CASSSPAYEQYF TGTGCCAGCTCTTCCCCCGCCTACGAGCAGTACTTC
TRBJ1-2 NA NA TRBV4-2 CASSQGNTGSGYTF TGTGCCAGCAGCCAAGGAAACACAGGGAGCGGCTACACCTTC
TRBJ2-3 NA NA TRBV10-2 CASSVPSGPGADTQYF TGCGCCAGCAGTGTCCCCAGCGGCCCTGGGGCAGATACGCAGTATTTT
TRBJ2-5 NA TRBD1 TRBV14 CASSQDRYRGQTQYF TGTGCCAGCAGCCAAGACCGATACAGGGGACAGACCCAGTACTTC
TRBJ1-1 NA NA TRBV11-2 CASSLVAGTTEAFF TGTGCCAGCAGCTTAGTAGCGGGGACCACTGAAGCTTTCTTT
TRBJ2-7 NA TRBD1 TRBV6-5 CASSNTGGGVYEQYF TGTGCCAGCAGTAATACAGGGGGCGGCGTGTACGAGCAGTACTTC
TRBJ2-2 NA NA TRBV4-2 CASSQERGIGELFF TGTGCCAGCAGCCAAGAGCGGGGTATAGGGGAGCTGTTTTTT
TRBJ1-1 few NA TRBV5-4 CASSTPHSVAEAFF TGTGCCAGCAGCACCCCCCACAGTGTGGCTGAAGCTTTCTTT
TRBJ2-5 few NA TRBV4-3 CASSQVFRREETQYF TGCGCCAGCAGCCAAGTTTTTAGGAGAGAAGAGACCCAGTACTTC
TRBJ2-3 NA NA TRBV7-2 CASSLGRGGQGGDTQYF TGTGCCAGCAGCTTAGGACGGGGGGGCCAGGGGGGAGATACGCAGTATTTT
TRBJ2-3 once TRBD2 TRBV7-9 CASSQALGLAGGPGTQYF TGTGCCAGCAGCCAAGCCTTGGGACTAGCGGGAGGGCCCGGCACGCAGTATTTT
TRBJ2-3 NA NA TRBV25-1 CASTGGNTDTQYF TGTGCCAGCACCGGGGGTAACACAGATACGCAGTATTTT
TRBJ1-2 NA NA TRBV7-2 CASSLEGNYGYTF TGTGCCAGCAGCTTAGAGGGGAACTATGGCTACACCTTC
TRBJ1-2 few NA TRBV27 CASSSGDYGYTF TGTGCCAGCAGTTCGGGGGACTATGGCTACACCTTC
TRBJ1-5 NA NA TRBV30 CAWSVGGRYSNQPQHF TGTGCCTGGAGTGTAGGTGGGAGATATAGCAATCAGCCCCAGCATTTT
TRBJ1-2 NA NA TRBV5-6 CASSETGLANYGYTF TGTGCCAGCAGCGAAACAGGTCTAGCTAACTATGGCTACACCTTC
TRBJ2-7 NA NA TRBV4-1 CASSQTSNRANEQYF TGCGCCAGCAGCCAAACGTCGAACAGGGCTAACGAGCAGTACTTC
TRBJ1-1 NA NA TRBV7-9 CASSPQVNTEAFF TGTGCCAGCAGCCCACAGGTGAACACTGAAGCTTTCTTT
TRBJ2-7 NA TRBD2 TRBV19 CASSDSGGSYEQYF TGTGCCAGTAGTGATAGCGGGGGCTCCTACGAGCAGTACTTC
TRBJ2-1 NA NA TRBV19 CATSRGHYEQFF TGTGCCACCAGCAGGGGACATTACGAGCAGTTCTTC
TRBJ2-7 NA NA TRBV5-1 CASSLGRVPYEQYF TGCGCCAGCAGCTTGGGCAGGGTCCCCTACGAGCAGTACTTC
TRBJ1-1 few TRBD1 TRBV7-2 CASSLRTGGNTEAFF TGTGCCAGCAGCTTAAGAACAGGGGGGAACACTGAAGCTTTCTTT
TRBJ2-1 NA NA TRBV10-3 CAISERGYNEQFF TGTGCCATCAGTGAGAGGGGATACAATGAGCAGTTCTTC
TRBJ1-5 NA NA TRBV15 CATSRDMGALSNQPQHF TGTGCCACCAGCAGAGATATGGGGGCGCTCAGCAATCAGCCCCAGCATTTT
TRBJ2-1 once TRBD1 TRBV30 CAWMEDRVFDEQFF TGTGCCTGGATGGAGGACAGGGTTTTCGATGAGCAGTTCTTC
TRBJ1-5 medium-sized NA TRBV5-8 CASSVQGYSNQPQHF TGTGCCAGCAGTGTACAGGGATATAGCAATCAGCCCCAGCATTTT
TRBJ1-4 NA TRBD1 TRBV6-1 CASSGGTVQVNEKLFF TGTGCCAGCAGTGGGGGGACAGTCCAGGTCAATGAAAAACTGTTTTTT
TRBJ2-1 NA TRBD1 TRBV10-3 CAISPDRGNEQFF TGTGCCATCAGTCCGGACAGGGGAAATGAGCAGTTCTTC
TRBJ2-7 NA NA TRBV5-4 CASSSEYEQYF TGTGCCAGCAGCTCCGAATACGAGCAGTACTTC
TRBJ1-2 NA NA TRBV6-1 CASSEATGFIISYGYTF TGTGCCAGCAGTGAAGCAACAGGGTTTATCATATCATATGGCTACACCTTC
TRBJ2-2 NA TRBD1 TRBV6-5 CASSPGQDTGELFF TGTGCCAGCAGTCCGGGACAGGACACCGGGGAGCTGTTTTTT
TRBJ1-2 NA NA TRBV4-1 CASSQGSRSYFNYGYTF TGCGCCAGCAGCCAAGGATCTAGAAGCTACTTCAACTATGGCTACACCTTC
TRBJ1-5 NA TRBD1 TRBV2 CASSGVLDRGWDQPQHF TGTGCCAGCAGTGGGGTCCTGGACAGGGGGTGGGATCAGCCCCAGCATTTT
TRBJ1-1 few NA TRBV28 CASRGPNTEAFF TGTGCCAGCAGGGGGCCGAACACTGAAGCTTTCTTT